This T cell receptor beta chain was identified during a study of T cells in Graves' hyperthyroidism and ophthalmopathy. Study conclusions and caveats: Peripheral blood also featured most of the thyroid clonotypes expanded above 0.001. A 13 V-J signature model discriminated ophthalmopathy versus stable hyperthyroidism.

V shed 6 bases and J shed 4 bases, with 15 bases lying between them. CDR3 size: 13 residues. Per germline, CDR1 DFQATT and CDR2 SNEGSKA (reference sequence). Those patients with uncontrolled infection, other autoimmune disease, pregnancy or lactation were excluded. Diagnosing involved the use of clinical symptoms, serum thyroxine and TRAb, thyroid ultrasound and orbital computed tomography. Regions amplified from RNA transcripts were the TCR beta CDR3 regions. The study used the HTBI primer set for a first-round RT-PCR of the TCR CDR3. MiXCR, run by TCRdb on the multiplex PCR reads, gives a single entry per CDR3 protein. The sample lists about 640,000 distinct CDR3 sequences; over 40% were seen once. This clonotype was counted many times. Its antigen is as yet unknown.

This clonotype was obtained from an adult man with Graves' disease, either hyperthyroidism or ophthalmopathy (not recorded which). Specimen: peripheral blood or thyroid tissue (not recorded which). V and J are TRBV20-1 and TRBJ1-1; TRBD1 is a possible D gene (5 bases). CDR3 sequence reads: CSARGQGGTEAFF. The CDR3 region has the DNA TGCAGTGCCCGCGGGCAGGGCGGCACTGAAGCTTTCTTT.